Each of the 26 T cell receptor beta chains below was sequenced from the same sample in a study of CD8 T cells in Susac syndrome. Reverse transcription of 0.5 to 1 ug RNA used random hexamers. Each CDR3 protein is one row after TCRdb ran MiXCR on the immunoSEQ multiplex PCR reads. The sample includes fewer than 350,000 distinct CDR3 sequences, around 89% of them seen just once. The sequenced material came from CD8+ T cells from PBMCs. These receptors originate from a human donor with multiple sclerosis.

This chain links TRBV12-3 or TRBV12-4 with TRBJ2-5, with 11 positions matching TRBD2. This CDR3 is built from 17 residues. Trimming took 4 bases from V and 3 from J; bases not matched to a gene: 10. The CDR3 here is CASSSESLAGGEETQYF. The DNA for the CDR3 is TGTGCCAGCAGTTCGGAGAGCTTAGCGGGGGGGGAAGAGACCCAGTACTTC.

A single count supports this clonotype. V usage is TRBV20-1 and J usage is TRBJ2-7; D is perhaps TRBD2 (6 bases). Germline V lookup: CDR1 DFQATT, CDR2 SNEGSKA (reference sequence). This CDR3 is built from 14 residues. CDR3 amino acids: CSAPLGRSSYEQYF. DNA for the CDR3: TGCAGCGCCCCTCTGGGGAGGAGCTCCTACGAGCAGTACTTC.

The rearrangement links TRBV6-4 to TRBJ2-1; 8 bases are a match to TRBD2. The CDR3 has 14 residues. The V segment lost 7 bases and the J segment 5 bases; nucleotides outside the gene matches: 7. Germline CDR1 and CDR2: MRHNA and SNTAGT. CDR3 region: CASTRTSWNNEQFF. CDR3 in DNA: TGTGCCAGCACTCGGACTAGCTGGAACAATGAGCAGTTCTTC.

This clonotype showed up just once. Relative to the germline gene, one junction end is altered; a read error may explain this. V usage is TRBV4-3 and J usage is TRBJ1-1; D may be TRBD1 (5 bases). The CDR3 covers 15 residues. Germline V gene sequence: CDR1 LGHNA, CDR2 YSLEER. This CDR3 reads CASSHGTAENTEASF. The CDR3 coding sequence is TGCGCCAGCAGCCACGGGACCGCAGAGAACACTGAAGCTTCCTTT.

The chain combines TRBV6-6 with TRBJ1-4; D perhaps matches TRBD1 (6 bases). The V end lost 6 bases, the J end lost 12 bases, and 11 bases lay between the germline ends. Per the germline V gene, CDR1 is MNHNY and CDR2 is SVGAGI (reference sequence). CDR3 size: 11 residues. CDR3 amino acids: CASRNRQELFF. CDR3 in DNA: TGTGCCAGCAGGAACCGACAGGAACTGTTTTTT.

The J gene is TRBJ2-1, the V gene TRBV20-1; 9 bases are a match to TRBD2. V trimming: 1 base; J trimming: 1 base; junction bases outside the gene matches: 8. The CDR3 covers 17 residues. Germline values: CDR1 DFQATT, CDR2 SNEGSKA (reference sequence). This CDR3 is CSARVAGGPYSYNEQFF. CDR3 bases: TGCAGTGCTAGAGTGGCGGGGGGGCCGTATTCCTACAATGAGCAGTTCTTC.

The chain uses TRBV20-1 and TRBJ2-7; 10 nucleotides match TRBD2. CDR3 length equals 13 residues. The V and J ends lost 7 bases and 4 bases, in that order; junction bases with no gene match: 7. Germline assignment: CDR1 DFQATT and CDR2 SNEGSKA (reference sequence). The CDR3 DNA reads TGCAGTGTTCCGGGACTAGCGAAATACGAGCAGTACTTC. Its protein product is CSVPGLAKYEQYF.

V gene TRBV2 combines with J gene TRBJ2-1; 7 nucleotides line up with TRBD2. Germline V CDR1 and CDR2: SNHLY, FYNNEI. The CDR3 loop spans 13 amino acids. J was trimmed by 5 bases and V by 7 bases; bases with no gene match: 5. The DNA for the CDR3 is TGTGCCAGCAATGGACTAGTTGACAATGAGCAGTTCTTC. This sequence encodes CASNGLVDNEQFF.

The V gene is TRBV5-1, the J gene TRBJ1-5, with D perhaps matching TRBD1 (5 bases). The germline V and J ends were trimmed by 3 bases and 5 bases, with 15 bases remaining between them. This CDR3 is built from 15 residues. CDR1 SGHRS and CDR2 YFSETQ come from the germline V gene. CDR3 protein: CASSSGTGLYQPQHF. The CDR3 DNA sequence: TGCGCCAGCAGCTCGGGGACGGGACTTTATCAGCCCCAGCATTTT.

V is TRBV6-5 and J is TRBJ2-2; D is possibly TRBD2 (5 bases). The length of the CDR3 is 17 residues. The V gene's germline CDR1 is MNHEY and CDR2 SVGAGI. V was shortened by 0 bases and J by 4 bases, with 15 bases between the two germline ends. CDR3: CASSYSFAPGITGELFF. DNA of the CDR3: TGTGCCAGCAGTTACTCGTTCGCGCCGGGGATCACCGGGGAGCTGTTTTTT.

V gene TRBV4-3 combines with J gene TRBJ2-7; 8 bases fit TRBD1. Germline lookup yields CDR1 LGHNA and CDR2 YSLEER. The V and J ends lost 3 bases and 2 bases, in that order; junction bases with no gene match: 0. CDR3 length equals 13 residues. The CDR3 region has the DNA TGCGCCAGCAGCCAGGACAGGGCCTACGAGCAGTACTTC. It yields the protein CASSQDRAYEQYF.

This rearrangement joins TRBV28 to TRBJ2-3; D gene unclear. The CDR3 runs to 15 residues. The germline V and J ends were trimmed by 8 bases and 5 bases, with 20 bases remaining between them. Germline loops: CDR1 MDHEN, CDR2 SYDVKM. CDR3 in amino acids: CASRDTSSFGDTQYF. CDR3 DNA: TGTGCCAGCCGCGACACCTCATCTTTTGGAGATACGCAGTATTTT.

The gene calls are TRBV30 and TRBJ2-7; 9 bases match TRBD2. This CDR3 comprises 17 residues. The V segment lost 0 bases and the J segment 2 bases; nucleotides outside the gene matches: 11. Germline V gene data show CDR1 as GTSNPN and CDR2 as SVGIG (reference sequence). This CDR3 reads CAWSVLAGTSSTYEQYF. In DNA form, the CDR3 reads TGTGCCTGGAGTGTCCTGGCGGGGACTAGCAGTACCTACGAGCAGTACTTC.

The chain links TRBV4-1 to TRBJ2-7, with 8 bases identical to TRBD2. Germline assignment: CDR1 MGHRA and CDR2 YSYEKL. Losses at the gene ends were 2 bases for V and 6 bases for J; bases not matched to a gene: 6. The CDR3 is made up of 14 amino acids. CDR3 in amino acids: CASSQKREWAEQYF. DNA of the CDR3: TGCGCCAGCAGCCAAAAGCGGGAGTGGGCCGAGCAGTACTTC.

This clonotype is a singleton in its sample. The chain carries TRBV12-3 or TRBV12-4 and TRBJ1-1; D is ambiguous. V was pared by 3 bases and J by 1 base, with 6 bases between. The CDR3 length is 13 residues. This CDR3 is CASSFARNTEAFF. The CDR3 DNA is TGTGCCAGCAGTTTCGCCAGGAACACTGAAGCTTTCTTT.

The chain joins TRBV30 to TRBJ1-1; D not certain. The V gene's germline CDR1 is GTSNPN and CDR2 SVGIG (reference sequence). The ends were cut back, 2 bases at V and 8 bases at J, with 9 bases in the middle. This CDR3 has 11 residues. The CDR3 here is CAWSLGLEAFF. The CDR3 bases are TGTGCCTGGAGTCTAGGTCTAGAAGCTTTCTTT.

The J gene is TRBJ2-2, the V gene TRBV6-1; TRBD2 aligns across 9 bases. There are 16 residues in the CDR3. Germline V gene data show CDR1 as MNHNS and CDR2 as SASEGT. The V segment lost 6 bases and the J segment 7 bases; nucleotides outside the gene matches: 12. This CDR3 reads CASSPGTSPFGGELFF. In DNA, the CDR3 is TGTGCCAGCAGCCCCGGGACTAGCCCTTTTGGCGGGGAGCTGTTTTTT.

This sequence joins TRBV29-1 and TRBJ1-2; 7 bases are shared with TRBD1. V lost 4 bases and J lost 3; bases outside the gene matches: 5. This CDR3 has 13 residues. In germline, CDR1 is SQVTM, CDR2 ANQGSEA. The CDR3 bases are TGCAGCGTTGTGGCCGGGACAGACTATGGCTACACCTTC. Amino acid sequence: CSVVAGTDYGYTF.

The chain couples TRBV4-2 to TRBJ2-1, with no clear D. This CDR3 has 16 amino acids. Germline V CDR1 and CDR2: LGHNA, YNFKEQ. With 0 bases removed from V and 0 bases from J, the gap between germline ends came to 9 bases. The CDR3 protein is CASSQEKPSSYNEQFF. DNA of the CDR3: TGTGCCAGCAGCCAAGAAAAGCCCTCCTCCTACAATGAGCAGTTCTTC.

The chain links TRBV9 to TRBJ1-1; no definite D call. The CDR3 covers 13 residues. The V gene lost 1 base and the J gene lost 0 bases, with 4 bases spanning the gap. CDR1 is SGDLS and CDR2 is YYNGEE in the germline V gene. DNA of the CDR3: TGTGCCAGCAGCGTATCATTGAACACTGAAGCTTTCTTT. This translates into CASSVSLNTEAFF.

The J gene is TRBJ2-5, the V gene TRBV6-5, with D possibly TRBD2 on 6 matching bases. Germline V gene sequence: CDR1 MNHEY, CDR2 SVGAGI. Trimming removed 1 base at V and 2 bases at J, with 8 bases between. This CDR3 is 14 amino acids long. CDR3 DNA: TGTGCCAGCAGTTACTTGGCGGGACAAGAGACCCAGTACTTC. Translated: CASSYLAGQETQYF.

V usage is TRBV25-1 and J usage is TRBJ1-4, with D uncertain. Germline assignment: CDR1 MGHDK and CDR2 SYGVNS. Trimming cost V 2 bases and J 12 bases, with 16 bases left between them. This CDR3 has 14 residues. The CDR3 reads CASSEGRMAGELFF. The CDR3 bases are TGTGCCAGCAGTGAAGGCAGGATGGCTGGGGAACTGTTTTTT. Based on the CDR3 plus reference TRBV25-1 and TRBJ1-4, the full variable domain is EADIYQTPRYLVIGTGKKITLECSQTMGHDKMYWYQQDPGMELHLIHYSYGVNSTEKGDLSSESTVSRIRTEHFPLTLESARPSHTSQYLCASSEGRMAGELFFGSGTQLSVL.

This CDR3 is CASRPPPGYYNEQFF. The DNA of the CDR3 is TGTGCCAGCAGACCCCCCCCGGGCTACTACAATGAGCAGTTCTTC. The chain joins TRBV7-8 to TRBJ2-1; no clear D. CDR3 length equals 15 residues. Germline V gene sequence: CDR1 SGHVS, CDR2 FQNEAQ. Trimming removed 6 bases at V and 3 bases at J, with 15 bases between.

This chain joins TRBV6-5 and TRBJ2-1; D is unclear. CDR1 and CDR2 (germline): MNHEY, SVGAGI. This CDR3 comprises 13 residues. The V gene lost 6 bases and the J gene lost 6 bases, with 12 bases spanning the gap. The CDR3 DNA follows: TGTGCCAGCAGCTCGGGTTCAGTCAATGAGCAGTTCTTC. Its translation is CASSSGSVNEQFF.

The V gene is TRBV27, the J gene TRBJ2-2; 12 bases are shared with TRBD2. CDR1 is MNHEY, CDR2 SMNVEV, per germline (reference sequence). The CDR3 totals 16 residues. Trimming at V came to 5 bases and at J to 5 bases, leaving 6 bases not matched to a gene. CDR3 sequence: CASSPPGLAGTGELFF. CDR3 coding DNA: TGTGCCAGCAGTCCGCCGGGACTAGCGGGTACCGGGGAGCTGTTTTTT.

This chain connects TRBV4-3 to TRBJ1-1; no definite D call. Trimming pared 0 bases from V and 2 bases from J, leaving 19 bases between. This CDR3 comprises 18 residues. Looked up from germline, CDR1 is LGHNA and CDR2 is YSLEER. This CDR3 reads CASSQDRASEGPNTEAFF. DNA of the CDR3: TGCGCCAGCAGCCAAGATAGAGCGAGTGAGGGTCCCAACACTGAAGCTTTCTTT.